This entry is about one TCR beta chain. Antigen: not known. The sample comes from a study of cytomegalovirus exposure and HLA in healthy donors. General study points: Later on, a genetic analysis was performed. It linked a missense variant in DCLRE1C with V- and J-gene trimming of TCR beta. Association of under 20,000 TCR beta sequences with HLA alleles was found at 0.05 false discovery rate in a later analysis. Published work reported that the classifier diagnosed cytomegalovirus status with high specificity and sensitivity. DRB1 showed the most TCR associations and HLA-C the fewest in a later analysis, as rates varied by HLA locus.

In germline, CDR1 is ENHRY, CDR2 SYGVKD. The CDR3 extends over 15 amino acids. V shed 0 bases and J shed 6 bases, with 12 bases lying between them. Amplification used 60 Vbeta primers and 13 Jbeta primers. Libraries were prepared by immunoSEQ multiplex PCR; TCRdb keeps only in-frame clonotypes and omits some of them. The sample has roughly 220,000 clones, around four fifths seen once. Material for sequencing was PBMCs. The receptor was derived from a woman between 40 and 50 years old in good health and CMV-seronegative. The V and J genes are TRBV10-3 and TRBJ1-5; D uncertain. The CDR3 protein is CAISESRGSGQPQHF. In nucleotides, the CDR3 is TGTGCCATCAGTGAGTCGCGAGGGTCCGGTCAGCCCCAGCATTTT.